A selection of T cell receptor beta chains follows, all from one sample in a study of T-cell memory formation after mild COVID-19. TCRdb fed the 5' RACE reads into MiXCR, producing one record per CDR3 protein. The sample lists about 440,000 distinct CDR3 sequences; around 20% were seen once. The sequenced sample consisted of PBMCs or a T cell subset sorted from them (not recorded which). Receptor source: an adult woman who had mild COVID-19 (a few samples of this study predate the infection). Cell type and time point are not known. Both conserved end residues are part of each CDR3. The order of the fields is D gene, V gene, J gene, clone size, CDR3 protein, CDR3 DNA. A D gene is named only where the DNA matches it firmly. Clone size is not always given. Where it is, it says once, few, many or a class for expanded clones.

>TRBD1|TRBV10-3|TRBJ1-5|NA
CAISGDRGGSTGSNQPQHF
TGTGCCATCAGTGGGGACAGGGGGGGATCGACCGGGAGCAATCAGCCCCAGCATTTT
>TRBD1|TRBV20-1|TRBJ2-7|NA
CSASLRDRVISYEQYF
TGCAGTGCTAGTCTCCGGGACAGGGTCATATCCTACGAGCAGTACTTC
>NA|TRBV24-1|TRBJ2-1|many
CATSEPRMNNEQFF
TGTGCCACCAGTGAGCCACGGATGAACAATGAGCAGTTCTTC
>NA|TRBV12-3/TRBV12-4|TRBJ1-2|NA
CASSLLGGQAGYTF
TGTGCCAGCAGTTTATTGGGGGGCCAGGCTGGCTACACCTTC
>NA|TRBV7-2|TRBJ2-3|few
CASSFQGGAQYF
TGTGCCAGCAGCTTCCAGGGTGGGGCGCAGTATTTT
>TRBD1|TRBV18|TRBJ2-2|NA
CASEPTGDPGELFF
TGTGCCAGCGAACCTACAGGGGACCCCGGGGAGCTGTTTTTT
>TRBD2|TRBV5-1|TRBJ2-1|few
CASSLIRLAGRDEQFF
TGCGCCAGCAGCTTAATTAGACTAGCGGGACGAGATGAGCAGTTCTTC
>TRBD1|TRBV3-1|TRBJ2-5|NA
CASSQDATGEETQYF
TGTGCCAGCAGCCAAGATGCGACAGGGGAAGAGACCCAGTACTTC
>TRBD1|TRBV6-1|TRBJ2-7|few
CASSATGDLEQYF
TGTGCCAGCAGTGCGACAGGGGATTTAGAGCAGTACTTC
>NA|TRBV6-6|TRBJ2-5|NA
CASSYDRIQETQYF
TGTGCCAGCAGTTACGATAGGATCCAAGAGACCCAGTACTTC
>NA|TRBV7-9|TRBJ1-3|few
CASSSVLGSGSGNTIYF
TGTGCCAGCAGCTCGGTATTAGGCAGTGGATCTGGAAACACCATATATTTT
>NA|TRBV5-1|TRBJ2-5|NA
CASSLRVSPLQETQYF
TGCGCCAGCAGCCTCCGAGTCTCCCCCTTACAAGAGACCCAGTACTTC
>TRBD2|TRBV18|TRBJ2-1|many
CASSPPGVAGVNEQFF
TGTGCCAGCTCACCACCCGGGGTAGCGGGGGTCAATGAGCAGTTCTTC
>TRBD1|TRBV5-1|TRBJ2-1|few
CASSYGGQGALNEQFF
TGCGCCAGCAGCTACGGGGGACAGGGGGCTCTCAATGAGCAGTTCTTC
>TRBD1|TRBV20-1|TRBJ2-7|NA
CSSPRGQGESYEQYF
TGCAGTAGCCCCCGTGGACAGGGGGAATCCTACGAGCAGTACTTC
>NA|TRBV9|TRBJ1-6|NA
CASSVAGGYSPLHF
TGTGCCAGCAGCGTAGCTGGGGGCTACTCACCCCTCCACTTT
>NA|TRBV9|TRBJ2-3|NA
CASSVGTTDTQYF
TGTGCCAGCAGCGTAGGAACCACAGATACGCAGTATTTT
>TRBD1|TRBV7-3|TRBJ2-1|NA
CASSPSGQAYNEQFF
TGTGCCAGCAGCCCCTCGGGACAGGCCTACAATGAGCAGTTCTTC
>TRBD1|TRBV7-9|TRBJ2-5|NA
CASSRTGGRTQYF
TGTGCCAGCAGCCGTACAGGGGGCAGGACCCAGTACTTC
>NA|TRBV24-1|TRBJ2-7|NA
CATSAVDSHEQYF
TGTGCCACCAGTGCCGTCGACAGCCACGAGCAGTACTTC
>NA|TRBV19|TRBJ1-5|few
CASSIKGANQPQHF
TGTGCCAGTAGTATTAAAGGGGCCAATCAGCCCCAGCATTTT
>NA|TRBV7-2|TRBJ1-5|NA
CASSFGPGVNQPQHF
TGTGCCAGCAGCTTTGGTCCAGGGGTAAATCAGCCCCAGCATTTT
>TRBD1|TRBV24-1|TRBJ2-3|NA
CATSGTGVTDTQYF
TGTGCCACGTCCGGGACAGGGGTCACAGATACGCAGTATTTT
>NA|TRBV9|TRBJ2-1|NA
CASSLEWEPYNEQFF
TGTGCCAGCAGCCTTGAGTGGGAGCCCTACAATGAGCAGTTCTTC
>TRBD2|TRBV5-1|TRBJ2-3|NA
CASSLERGRTDTQYF
TGCGCCAGCAGCTTAGAGCGGGGTAGGACAGATACGCAGTATTTT
>TRBD1|TRBV4-1|TRBJ1-4|few
CASSPRGQGEEKLFF
TGCGCCAGCAGCCCCCGAGGACAGGGCGAGGAAAAACTGTTTTTT
>NA|TRBV20-1|TRBJ1-2|NA
CSATVLGRDYGYTF
TGCAGTGCTACCGTTTTAGGGAGGGACTATGGCTACACCTTC
>NA|TRBV5-1|TRBJ1-1|few
CASSIQTSSNTEAFF
TGCGCCAGCAGCATACAGACATCCTCGAACACTGAAGCTTTCTTT
>TRBD1|TRBV7-6|TRBJ1-2|few
CASSPTLDRANYGYTF
TGTGCCAGCAGCCCCACCTTGGACAGGGCTAACTATGGCTACACCTTC
>TRBD2|TRBV5-4|TRBJ2-7|NA
CASSLGLAGLEQYF
TGTGCCAGCAGCTTGGGACTAGCGGGCCTAGAGCAGTACTTC
>TRBD2|TRBV12-3/TRBV12-4|TRBJ2-3|few
CASSSRAGGPVDTQYF
TGTGCCAGCAGTTCTCGAGCGGGAGGGCCCGTAGATACGCAGTATTTT
>NA|TRBV7-2|TRBJ2-7|NA
CASSLDGSSYEQYF
TGTGCCAGCAGCTTAGATGGGTCCTCCTACGAGCAGTACTTC
>TRBD1|TRBV9|TRBJ2-3|NA
CASSVHLGGAGTDTQYF
TGTGCCAGCAGCGTTCATTTAGGGGGCGCTGGCACAGATACGCAGTATTTT
>NA|TRBV5-1|TRBJ1-6|NA
CASSTGVLERSPLHF
TGCGCCAGCAGCACTGGGGTGTTGGAAAGGTCACCCCTCCACTTT
>TRBD2|TRBV5-5|TRBJ2-2|few
CASSHSGANTGELFF
TGTGCCAGCAGCCATAGCGGGGCTAACACCGGGGAGCTGTTTTTT
>NA|TRBV12-3/TRBV12-4|TRBJ1-1|NA
CASSAQGRTEAFF
TGTGCCAGCAGTGCCCAAGGGCGCACTGAAGCTTTCTTT
>NA|TRBV12-3/TRBV12-4|TRBJ1-1|NA
CASSLTETNTEAFF
TGTGCCAGCAGTTTGACAGAGACGAACACTGAAGCTTTCTTT
>TRBD2|TRBV3-1|TRBJ2-7|few
CASSPGGFDEQYF
TGTGCCAGCAGCCCGGGAGGGTTCGACGAGCAGTACTTC
>TRBD1|TRBV6-5|TRBJ1-1|NA
CASSYSRQGNTEAFF
TGTGCCAGCAGTTACTCTCGACAGGGGAACACTGAAGCTTTCTTT
>NA|TRBV12-3/TRBV12-4|TRBJ2-6|many
CASSSGSGANVLTF
TGCGCCAGCAGCTCAGGGTCTGGGGCCAACGTCCTGACTTTC
>NA|TRBV20-1|TRBJ2-5|few
CSASSRGTQYF
TGCAGTGCTAGTAGTCGGGGGACCCAGTACTTC
>TRBD2|TRBV28|TRBJ2-3|NA
CASSSPHISSTSGSLTDTQYF
TGTGCCAGCAGTTCTCCTCACATTTCGTCGACTAGCGGGAGTCTGACAGATACGCAGTATTTT
>NA|TRBV7-6|TRBJ1-6|NA
CASSLDESRDNSPLHF
TGTGCCAGCAGCTTAGATGAGAGCCGGGATAATTCACCCCTCCACTTT
>TRBD1|TRBV9|TRBJ2-7|many
CASSAGQGRNEQYF
TGTGCCAGCAGCGCGGGACAGGGAAGGAACGAGCAGTACTTC
>NA|TRBV19|TRBJ2-3|many
CASSLTWTDTQYF
TGTGCCAGTAGCCTCACTTGGACAGATACGCAGTATTTT
>NA|TRBV4-1|TRBJ2-3|NA
CASSQDPGVADTQYF
TGCGCCAGCAGCCAAGATCCGGGGGTTGCAGATACGCAGTATTTT
>TRBD2|TRBV29-1|TRBJ2-5|few
CSVVFSGGFSETQYF
TGCAGCGTTGTATTTAGCGGGGGGTTTAGTGAGACCCAGTACTTC
>NA|TRBV7-3|TRBJ2-3|NA
CASSSLGQLDTQYF
TGTGCCAGCAGCTCCCTCGGACAGTTGGATACGCAGTATTTT
>TRBD1|TRBV12-3/TRBV12-4|TRBJ1-2|few
CASNVLRDSTGYTF
TGTGCCAGCAACGTCCTCCGGGACAGTACCGGCTACACCTTC
>NA|TRBV6-6|TRBJ2-1|few
CASSYSTDRFF
TGTGCCAGCAGTTACTCGACAGATCGGTTCTTC
>NA|TRBV14|TRBJ2-3|few
CASSQEPGPDTQYF
TGTGCCAGCAGCCAAGAGCCTGGACCAGATACGCAGTATTTT
>TRBD2|TRBV7-3|TRBJ2-2|many
CASRPTSGTGELFF
TGTGCCAGCCGGCCGACTAGCGGAACCGGGGAGCTGTTTTTT
>TRBD2|TRBV5-4|TRBJ2-3|NA
CASSWEAGGPDTQYF
TGTGCCAGCAGCTGGGAAGCGGGAGGGCCAGATACGCAGTATTTT
>TRBD2|TRBV5-6|TRBJ2-3|once
CASSYFGGAGTDTQYF
TGTGCCAGCAGCTACTTCGGGGGGGCCGGCACAGATACGCAGTATTTT
>TRBD2|TRBV9|TRBJ2-1|many
CASSPMGEGYNEQFF
TGTGCCAGCAGCCCCATGGGGGAGGGATACAATGAGCAGTTCTTC
>TRBD1|TRBV11-1|TRBJ1-2|NA
CASSLSGTGVGYTF
TGTGCCAGCAGCTTAAGCGGGACAGGGGTTGGCTACACCTTC
>NA|TRBV3-1|TRBJ2-7|NA
CASSQAYGGPYEQYF
TGTGCCAGCAGCCAAGCTTACGGGGGACCCTACGAGCAGTACTTC
>NA|TRBV4-1|TRBJ1-3|NA
CASSPFLGGGNTIYF
TGCGCCAGCAGCCCTTTTCTCGGAGGGGGAAACACCATATATTTT
>TRBD1|TRBV2|TRBJ1-2|NA
CASSDPDRAVYCYTF
TGTGCCAGCAGTGACCCCGACAGGGCCGTTTATTGCTACACCTTC
>TRBD1|TRBV10-3|TRBJ1-5|NA
CAIKRTGDSNQPQHF
TGTGCCATCAAAAGGACAGGGGATAGCAATCAGCCCCAGCATTTT